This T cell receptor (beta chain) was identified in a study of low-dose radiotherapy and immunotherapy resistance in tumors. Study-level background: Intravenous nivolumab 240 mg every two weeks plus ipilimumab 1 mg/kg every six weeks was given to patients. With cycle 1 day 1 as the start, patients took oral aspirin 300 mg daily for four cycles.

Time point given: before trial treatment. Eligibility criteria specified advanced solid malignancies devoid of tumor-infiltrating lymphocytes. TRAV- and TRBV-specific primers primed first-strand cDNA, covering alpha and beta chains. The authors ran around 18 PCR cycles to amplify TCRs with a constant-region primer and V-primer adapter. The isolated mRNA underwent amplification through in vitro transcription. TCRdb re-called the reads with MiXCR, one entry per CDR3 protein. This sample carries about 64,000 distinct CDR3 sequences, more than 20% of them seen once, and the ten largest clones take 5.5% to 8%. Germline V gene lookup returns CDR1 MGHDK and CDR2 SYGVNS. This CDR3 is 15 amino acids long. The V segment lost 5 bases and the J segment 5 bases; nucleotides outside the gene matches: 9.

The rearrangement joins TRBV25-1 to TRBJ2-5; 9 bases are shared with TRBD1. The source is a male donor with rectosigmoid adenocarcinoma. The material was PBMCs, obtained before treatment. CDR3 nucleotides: TGTGCCAGCAGTCCACAGGGGGCACGCTACGAGACCCAGTACTTC. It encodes CASSPQGARYETQYF. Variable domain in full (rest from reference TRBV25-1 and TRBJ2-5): EADIYQTPRYLVIGTGKKITLECSQTMGHDKMYWYQQDPGMELHLIHYSYGVNSTEKGDLSSESTVSRIRTEHFPLTLESARPSHTSQYLCASSPQGARYETQYFGPGTRLLVL.